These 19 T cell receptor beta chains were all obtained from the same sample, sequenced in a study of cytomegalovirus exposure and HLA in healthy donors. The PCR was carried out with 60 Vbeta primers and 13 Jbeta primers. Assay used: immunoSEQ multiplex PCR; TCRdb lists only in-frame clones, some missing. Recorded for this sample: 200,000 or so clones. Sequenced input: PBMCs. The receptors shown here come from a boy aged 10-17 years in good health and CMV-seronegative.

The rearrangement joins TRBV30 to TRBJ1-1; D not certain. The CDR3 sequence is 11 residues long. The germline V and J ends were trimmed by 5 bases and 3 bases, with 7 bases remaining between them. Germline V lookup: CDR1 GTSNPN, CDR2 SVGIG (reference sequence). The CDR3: CAWRWYTEAFF. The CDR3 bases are TGTGCCTGGCGGTGGTACACTGAAGCTTTCTTT.

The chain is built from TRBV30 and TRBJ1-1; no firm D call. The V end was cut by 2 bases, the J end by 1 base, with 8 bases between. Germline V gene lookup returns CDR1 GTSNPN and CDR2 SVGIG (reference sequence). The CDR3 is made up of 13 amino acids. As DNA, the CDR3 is TGTGCCTGGAGTCCTGAACAGAACACTGAAGCTTTCTTT. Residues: CAWSPEQNTEAFF. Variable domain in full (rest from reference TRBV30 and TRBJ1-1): SQTIHQWPATLVQPVGSPLSLECTVEGTSNPNLYWYRQAAGRGLQLLFYSVGIGQISSEVPQNLSASRPQDRQFILSSKKLLLSDSGFYLCAWSPEQNTEAFFGQGTRLTVV.

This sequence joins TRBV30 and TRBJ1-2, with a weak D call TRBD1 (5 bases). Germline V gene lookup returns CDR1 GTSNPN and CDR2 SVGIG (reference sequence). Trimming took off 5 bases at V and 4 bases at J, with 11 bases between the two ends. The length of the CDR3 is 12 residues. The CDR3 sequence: CAWFWGGYGYTF. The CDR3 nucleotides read TGTGCCTGGTTCTGGGGGGGCTATGGCTACACCTTC.

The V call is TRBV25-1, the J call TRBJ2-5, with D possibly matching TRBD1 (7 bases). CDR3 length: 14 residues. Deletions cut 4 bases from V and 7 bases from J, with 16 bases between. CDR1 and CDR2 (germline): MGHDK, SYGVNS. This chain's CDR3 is CASSVEGAMGTQYF. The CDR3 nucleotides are TGTGCCAGCAGTGTGGAGGGGGCCATGGGGACCCAGTACTTC. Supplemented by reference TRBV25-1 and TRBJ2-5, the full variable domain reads EADIYQTPRYLVIGTGKKITLECSQTMGHDKMYWYQQDPGMELHLIHYSYGVNSTEKGDLSSESTVSRIRTEHFPLTLESARPSHTSQYLCASSVEGAMGTQYFGPGTRLLVL.

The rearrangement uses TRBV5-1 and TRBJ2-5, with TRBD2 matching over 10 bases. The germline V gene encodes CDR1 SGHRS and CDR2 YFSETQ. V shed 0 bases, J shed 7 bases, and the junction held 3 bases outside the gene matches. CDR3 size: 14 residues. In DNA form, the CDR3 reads TGCGCCAGCAGCTTGGAGCGGGGGGGCCGGACCCAGTACTTC. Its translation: CASSLERGGRTQYF.

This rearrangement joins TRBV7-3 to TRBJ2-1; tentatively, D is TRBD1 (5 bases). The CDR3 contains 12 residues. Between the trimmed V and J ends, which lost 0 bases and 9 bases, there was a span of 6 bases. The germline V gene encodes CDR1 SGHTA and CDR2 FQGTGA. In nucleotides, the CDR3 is TGTGCCAGCAGCTTAACGGGGCGTGAGCAGTTCTTC. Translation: CASSLTGREQFF. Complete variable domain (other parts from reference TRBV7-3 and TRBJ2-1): GAGVSQTPSNKVTEKGKYVELRCDPISGHTALYWYRQSLGQGPEFLIYFQGTGAADDSGLPNDRFFAVRPEGSVSTLKIQRTERGDSAVYLCASSLTGREQFFGPGTRLTVL.

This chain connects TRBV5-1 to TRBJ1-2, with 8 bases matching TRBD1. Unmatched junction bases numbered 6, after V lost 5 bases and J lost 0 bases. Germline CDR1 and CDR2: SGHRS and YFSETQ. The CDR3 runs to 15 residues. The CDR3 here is CASSLTGDTNYGYTF. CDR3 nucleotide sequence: TGCGCCAGCAGTCTGACAGGGGACACTAACTATGGCTACACCTTC.

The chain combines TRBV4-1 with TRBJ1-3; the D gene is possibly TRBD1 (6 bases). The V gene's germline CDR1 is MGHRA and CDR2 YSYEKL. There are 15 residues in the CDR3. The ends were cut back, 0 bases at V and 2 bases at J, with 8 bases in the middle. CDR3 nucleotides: TGCGCCAGCAGCCAAGACAGGGGAACTGGAAACACCATATATTTT. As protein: CASSQDRGTGNTIYF.

CDR3 DNA: TGTGCCAGCAGCTCCCGTCTAGCGGAACAAGAGACCCAGTACTTC. Translated, it gives CASSSRLAEQETQYF. The rearrangement links TRBV7-2 to TRBJ2-5; 7 nucleotides line up with TRBD2. V shed 4 bases, J shed 2 bases, and the junction held 7 bases outside the gene matches. The CDR3 consists of 15 residues. The germline V gene has CDR1 SGHTA and CDR2 FQGNSA.

In DNA, the CDR3 is TGTGCCAGCAGGGCAGGGGTAGACACCGGGGAGCTGTTTTTT. As protein: CASRAGVDTGELFF. J is TRBJ2-2 and V is TRBV7-2; D is perhaps TRBD1 (6 bases). V was pared by 6 bases and J by 3 bases, with 11 bases between. CDR3 length equals 14 residues. CDR1 and CDR2 from the germline V gene are SGHTA and FQGNSA.

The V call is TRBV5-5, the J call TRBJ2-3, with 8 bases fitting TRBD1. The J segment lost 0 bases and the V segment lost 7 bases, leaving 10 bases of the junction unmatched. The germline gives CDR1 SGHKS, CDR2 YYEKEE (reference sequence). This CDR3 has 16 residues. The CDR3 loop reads CASPAPGQGSTDTQYF. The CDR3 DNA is TGTGCCAGCCCCGCGCCAGGACAGGGAAGCACAGATACGCAGTATTTT.

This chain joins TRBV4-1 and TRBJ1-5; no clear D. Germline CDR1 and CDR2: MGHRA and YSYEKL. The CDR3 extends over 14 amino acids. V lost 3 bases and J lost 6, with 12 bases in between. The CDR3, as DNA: TGCGCCAGCAGCCAGCGGGGTTCGGGTCAGCCCCAGCATTTT. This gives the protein CASSQRGSGQPQHF.

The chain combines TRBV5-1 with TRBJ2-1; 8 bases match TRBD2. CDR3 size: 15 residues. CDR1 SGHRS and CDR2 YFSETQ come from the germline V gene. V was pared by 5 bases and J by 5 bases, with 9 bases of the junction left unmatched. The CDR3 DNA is TGCGCCAGCAGTCCGCGGGGGGCCTTAAACAATGAGCAGTTCTTC. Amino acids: CASSPRGALNNEQFF.

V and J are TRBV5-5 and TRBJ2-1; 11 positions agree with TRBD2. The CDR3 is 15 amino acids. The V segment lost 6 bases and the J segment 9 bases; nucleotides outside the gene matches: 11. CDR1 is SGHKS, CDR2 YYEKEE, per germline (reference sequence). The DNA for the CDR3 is TGTGCCAGCATCAAATTAGCGGGGGGGCAAGTTGAGCAGTTCTTC. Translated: CASIKLAGGQVEQFF.

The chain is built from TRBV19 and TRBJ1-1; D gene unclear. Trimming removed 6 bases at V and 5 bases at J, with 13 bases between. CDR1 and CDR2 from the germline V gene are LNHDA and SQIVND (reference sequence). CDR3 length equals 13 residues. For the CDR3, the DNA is TGTGCCAGTAGCGCGGGGTTTGGGACTGAAGCTTTCTTT. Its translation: CASSAGFGTEAFF.

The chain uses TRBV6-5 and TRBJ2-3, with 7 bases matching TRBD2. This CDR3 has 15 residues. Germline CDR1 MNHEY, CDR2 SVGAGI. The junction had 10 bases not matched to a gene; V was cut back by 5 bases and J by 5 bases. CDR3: CASSRGLGVGDTQYF. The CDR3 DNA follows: TGTGCCAGCAGTAGAGGACTAGGAGTCGGAGATACGCAGTATTTT.

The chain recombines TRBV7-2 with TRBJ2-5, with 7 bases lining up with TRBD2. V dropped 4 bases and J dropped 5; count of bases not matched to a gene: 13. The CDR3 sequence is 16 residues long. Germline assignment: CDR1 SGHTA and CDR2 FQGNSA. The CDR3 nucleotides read TGTGCCAGCAGCTCCCGAAGCGGGGCCCTAGGGGAGACCCAGTACTTC. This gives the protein CASSSRSGALGETQYF.

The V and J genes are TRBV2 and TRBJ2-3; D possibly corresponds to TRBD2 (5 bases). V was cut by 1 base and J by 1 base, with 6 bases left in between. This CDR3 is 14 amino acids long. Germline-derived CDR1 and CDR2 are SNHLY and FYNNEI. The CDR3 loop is CASSEDSGTDTQYF. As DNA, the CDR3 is TGTGCCAGCAGTGAAGATAGCGGCACAGATACGCAGTATTTT.

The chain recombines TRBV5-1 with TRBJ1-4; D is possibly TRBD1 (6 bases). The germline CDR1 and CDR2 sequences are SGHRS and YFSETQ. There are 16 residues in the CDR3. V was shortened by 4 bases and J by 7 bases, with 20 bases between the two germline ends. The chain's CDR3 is CASSLGGQGRGEKLFF. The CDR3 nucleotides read TGCGCCAGCAGCCTGGGGGGCCAGGGTCGAGGTGAAAAACTGTTTTTT. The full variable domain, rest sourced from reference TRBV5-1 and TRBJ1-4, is KAGVTQTPRYLIKTRGQQVTLSCSPISGHRSVSWYQQTPGQGLQFLFEYFSETQRNKGNFPGRFSGRQFSNSRSEMNVSTLELGDSALYLCASSLGGQGRGEKLFFGSGTQLSVL.